The clone carrying this T cell receptor (beta chain) was seen a single time. Antigen unknown. At one of its ends the junction is not consistent with the germline gene, which may arise from a read error. The entry originates in a study of cytomegalovirus exposure and HLA in healthy donors. Overall study results and limits: Prior analysis indicated that the majority of TCR beta V segments exhibited productivity approximately 87% or approximately 30% of the time. Among the sequence variants, a highly shared cluster was likely an artifact of sequencing.

The PCR had 60 Vbeta and 13 Jbeta primers. The method was immunoSEQ multiplex PCR; TCRdb's version includes in-frame clones alone and lacks a portion of them. The data contain 160,000 or so clones, under 80% of them singletons. Germline V CDR1 and CDR2: SSHAT, FNYEAQ (reference sequence). The CDR3 sequence is 13 residues long. Sequenced material: PBMCs. This clonotype was obtained from a human donor in good health. This rearrangement joins TRBV7-7 to TRBJ1-1; D unclear. This chain's CDR3 is CASSLGEGTEAFF. DNA of the CDR3: TGTGCTAGCAGCTTAGGCGAGGGCACTGAAGCTTTCTTT.